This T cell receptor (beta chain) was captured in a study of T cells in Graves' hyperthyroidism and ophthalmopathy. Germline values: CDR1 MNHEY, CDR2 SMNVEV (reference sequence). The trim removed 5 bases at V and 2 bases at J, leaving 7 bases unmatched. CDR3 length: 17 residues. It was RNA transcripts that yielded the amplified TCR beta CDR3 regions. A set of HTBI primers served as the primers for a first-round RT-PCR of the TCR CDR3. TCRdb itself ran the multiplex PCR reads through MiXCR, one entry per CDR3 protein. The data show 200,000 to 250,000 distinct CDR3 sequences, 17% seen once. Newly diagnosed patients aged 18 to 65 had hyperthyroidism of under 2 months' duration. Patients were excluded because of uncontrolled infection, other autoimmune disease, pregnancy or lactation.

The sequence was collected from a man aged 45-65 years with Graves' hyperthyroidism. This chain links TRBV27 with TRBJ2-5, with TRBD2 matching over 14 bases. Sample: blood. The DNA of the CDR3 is TGTGCCAGCAGTCCGGGGGGGACTAGCGGGGGTCAAGAGACCCAGTACTTC. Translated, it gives CASSPGGTSGGQETQYF.